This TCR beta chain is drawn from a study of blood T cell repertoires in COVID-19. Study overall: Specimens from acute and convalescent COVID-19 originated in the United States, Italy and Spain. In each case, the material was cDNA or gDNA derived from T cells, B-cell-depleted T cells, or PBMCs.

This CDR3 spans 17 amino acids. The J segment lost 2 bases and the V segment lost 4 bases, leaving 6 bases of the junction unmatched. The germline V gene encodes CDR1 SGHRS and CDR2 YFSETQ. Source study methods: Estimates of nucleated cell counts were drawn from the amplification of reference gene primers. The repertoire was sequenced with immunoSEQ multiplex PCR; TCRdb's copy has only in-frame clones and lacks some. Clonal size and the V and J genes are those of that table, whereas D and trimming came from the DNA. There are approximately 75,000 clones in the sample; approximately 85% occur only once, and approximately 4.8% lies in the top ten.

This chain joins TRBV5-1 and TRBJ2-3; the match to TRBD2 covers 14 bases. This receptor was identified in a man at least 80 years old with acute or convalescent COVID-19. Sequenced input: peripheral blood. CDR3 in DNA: TGCGCCAGCAGCCTAGGGACTAGCGGGGGTGTCACAGATACGCAGTATTTT. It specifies CASSLGTSGGVTDTQYF.